The 14 T cell receptor beta chains below come from one sample, sequenced in a study of T cell repertoires in cytomegalovirus infection. TCRdb independently ran MiXCR on the reads; one entry per CDR3 protein. The repertoire holds roughly 640,000 distinct CDR3 sequences, with around 24% as singletons. The sample was CD8+ T cells from PBMCs. These receptors were taken from a human donor in good health (CMV status not recorded). Some clones in this sample may be carry-over from other donors' samples.

This chain links TRBV6-4 with TRBJ2-3; 12 bases map to TRBD1. CDR1 is MRHNA and CDR2 is SNTAGT in the germline V gene. After removal of 3 bases from V and 4 bases from J, the junction contained 2 bases not matched to a gene. This CDR3 is 15 amino acids long. The CDR3 DNA sequence: TGTGCCAGCAGTGAAGGGACAGGGGGCGCAGATACGCAGTATTTT. Its translation: CASSEGTGGADTQYF.

This clonotype was observed a few times. This chain uses TRBV6-8 with TRBJ2-1, with unresolved D. The CDR3 is 16 residues long. The germline V and J ends were trimmed by 0 bases and 6 bases, with 15 bases remaining between them. Germline V gene sequence: CDR1 MNHGY, CDR2 SAAAGT. Here the CDR3 reads CASSYSKGTAGNEQFF. The CDR3 DNA follows: TGTGCCAGCAGTTACTCGAAGGGTACAGCCGGCAATGAGCAGTTCTTC.

The chain joins TRBV6-5 to TRBJ1-5; D is uncertain. Germline V gives CDR1 MNHEY, CDR2 SVGAGI. Trimming pared 5 bases from V and 7 bases from J, leaving 12 bases between. The CDR3 sequence is 13 residues long. CDR3 protein: CASSPRKDQPQHF. CDR3 in DNA: TGTGCCAGCAGTCCCCGCAAAGACCAGCCCCAGCATTTT.

With respect to this clonotype: A much larger clonotype is one base distant, so this may be a read error. The chain uses TRBV7-6 and TRBJ1-4, with TRBD1 as a possible D gene (5 bases). This CDR3 contains 14 residues. The germline CDR1 and CDR2 sequences are SGHVS and FNYEAQ. The CDR3: CASRARGLNEKPFF. The CDR3 region has the DNA TGTGCCAGCAGGGCTCGGGGGTTGAACGAAAAACCGTTTTTT.

The chain couples TRBV29-1 to TRBJ1-2; D possibly corresponds to TRBD1 (5 bases). V gave up 4 bases and J gave up 8 bases, with 14 bases separating them. The CDR3 runs to 12 residues. Germline-derived CDR1 and CDR2 are SQVTM and ANQGSEA. CDR3 sequence: CSVGRGSEGYTF. The CDR3 nucleotides read TGCAGCGTTGGAAGGGGTAGCGAAGGCTACACCTTC.

Details on this clonotype: This clone may be a read error of a much larger clone one base away. The chain joins TRBV7-6 to TRBJ2-3; 7 positions match TRBD2. There are 16 residues in the CDR3. The germline V gene has CDR1 SGHVS and CDR2 FNYEAQ. V was clipped by 7 bases and J by 1 base; unmatched bases: 11. The CDR3 nucleotides read TGTGCCAGCAACTTTGTTGCTCTAGCGGGCACAGATACGCAGTATTTT. It is translated as CASNFVALAGTDTQYF.

This clonotype was detected ten times or more. The CDR3 loop is CASGTGGGEQFF. CDR3 nucleotides: TGTGCCAGCGGCACAGGGGGAGGTGAGCAGTTCTTC. The chain links TRBV7-9 to TRBJ2-1; 8 bases agree with TRBD1. This CDR3 is built from 12 residues. Per germline, CDR1 SEHNR and CDR2 FQNEAQ (reference sequence). With 8 bases clipped from V and 9 bases from J, the junction kept 6 bases outside the gene matches.

The chain's CDR3 is CSAPDPSSYEQYF. CDR3 nucleotides: TGCAGCGCCCCGGACCCAAGCTCCTACGAGCAGTACTTC. The chain carries TRBV29-1 and TRBJ2-7; D gene ambiguous. The CDR3 is 13 amino acids. Germline loops: CDR1 SQVTM, CDR2 ANQGSEA. With 7 bases removed from V and 0 bases from J, the gap between germline ends came to 13 bases.

CDR3 in DNA: TGTGCCAGTATTGCGGGTGTTACGCAGTATTTT. Its translation: CASIAGVTQYF. The chain employs TRBV19 and TRBJ2-3; possible D gene TRBD2, 5 bases. Trimming shortened V by 7 bases and J by 8 bases, and 10 bases separated the two germline ends. This CDR3 spans 11 amino acids. The germline gives CDR1 LNHDA, CDR2 SQIVND (reference sequence).

The rearrangement links TRBV2 to TRBJ2-1; 7 bases map to TRBD1. This CDR3 has 18 amino acids. J lost 5 bases, V lost 3 bases, and 16 bases had no gene match. Germline CDR1 reads SNHLY; CDR2 reads FYNNEI. CDR3 sequence (DNA): TGTGCCAGCAGTGATACTTCGACAGGGAACCCCAGGGACAATGAGCAGTTCTTC. It is translated as CASSDTSTGNPRDNEQFF.

This clonotype was recorded many times. V usage is TRBV7-8 and J usage is TRBJ1-1; D possibly corresponds to TRBD1 (6 bases). The CDR3 has 18 residues. Germline V gene sequence: CDR1 SGHVS, CDR2 FQNEAQ. Between the trimmed V and J ends, which lost 1 base and 4 bases, there was a span of 22 bases. The DNA for the CDR3 is TGTGCCAGCAGCTTAGTGGTGGGGGGCGACAGGAGTCGCACTGAAGCTTTCTTT. It specifies CASSLVVGGDRSRTEAFF.

V is TRBV7-9 and J is TRBJ2-1; D remains ambiguous. Between the trimmed V and J ends, which lost 5 bases and 5 bases, there was a span of 10 bases. The CDR3 totals 13 residues. Germline loops: CDR1 SEHNR, CDR2 FQNEAQ (reference sequence). CDR3 sequence (DNA): TGTGCCAGCAGCGACGAAGGAAACAATGAGCAGTTCTTC. It specifies CASSDEGNNEQFF.

J is TRBJ2-1 and V is TRBV28; 7 bases match TRBD2. CDR1 is MDHEN, CDR2 SYDVKM, per germline. The CDR3 is 17 amino acids. The trim removed 5 bases at V and 0 bases at J, leaving 10 bases unmatched. The CDR3 protein is CASSGGKRDRSYNEQFF. CDR3 sequence (DNA): TGTGCCAGCAGTGGGGGGAAGCGGGACCGCTCCTACAATGAGCAGTTCTTC.

The table lists this clonotype with a count of one. A single base separates this from a much larger clone, so it may be a read error. This chain uses TRBV7-2 with TRBJ2-5; 9 nucleotides match TRBD2. The CDR3 covers 15 residues. Looked up from germline, CDR1 is SGHTA and CDR2 is FQGNSA. The DNA of the CDR3 is TGTGTCAGCAGCTTAGCTGGCGGGGGGGCGGAGACCCAGTACTTC. Encoded protein: CVSSLAGGGAETQYF.